Listed here is a single T cell receptor (beta chain). The antigen remains unidentified. This sample was taken from a study of cytomegalovirus exposure and HLA in healthy donors. Findings and limits, study-wide: The study designated fewer than 200 TCR beta chains cytomegalovirus-associated. Subsequent analysis revealed that first-cohort TCR clusters tended to co-occur in the 90 to 150 validation repertoires.

Germline CDR1 is SGHTA and CDR2 is FQGNSA. The CDR3 contains 15 residues. The trim removed 2 bases at V and 2 bases at J, leaving 4 bases unmatched. Profiling relied on immunoSEQ multiplex PCR, and the TCRdb table lists in-frame clones only, not all of them. The repertoire holds 80,000 to 100,000 clones, with 70% to 90% as singletons. The TCR was taken from a woman younger than 45 in good health and CMV-seronegative. The sample comprised PBMCs. The V gene is TRBV7-2, the J gene TRBJ2-7, with 9 bases lining up with TRBD2. This CDR3 reads CASSLMTSGTYEQYF. The CDR3 DNA reads TGTGCCAGCAGCTTAATGACTAGCGGAACCTACGAGCAGTACTTC. The full variable domain, rest sourced from reference TRBV7-2 and TRBJ2-7, is GAGVSQSPSNKVTEKGKDVELRCDPISGHTALYWYRQSLGQGLEFLIYFQGNSAPDKSGLPSDRFSAERTGGSVSTLTIQRTQQEDSAVYLCASSLMTSGTYEQYFGPGTRLTVT.